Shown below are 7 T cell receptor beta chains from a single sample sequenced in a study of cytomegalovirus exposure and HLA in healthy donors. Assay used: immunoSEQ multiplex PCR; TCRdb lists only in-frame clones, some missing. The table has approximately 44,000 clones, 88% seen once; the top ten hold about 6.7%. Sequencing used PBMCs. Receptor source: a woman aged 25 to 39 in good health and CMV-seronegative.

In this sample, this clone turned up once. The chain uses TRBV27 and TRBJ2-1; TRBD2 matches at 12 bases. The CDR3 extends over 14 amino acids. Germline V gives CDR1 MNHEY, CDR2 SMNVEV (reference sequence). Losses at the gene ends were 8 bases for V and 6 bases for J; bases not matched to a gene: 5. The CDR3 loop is CASLASGRGNEQFF. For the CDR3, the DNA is TGTGCCAGCTTAGCTAGCGGGAGGGGCAATGAGCAGTTCTTC.

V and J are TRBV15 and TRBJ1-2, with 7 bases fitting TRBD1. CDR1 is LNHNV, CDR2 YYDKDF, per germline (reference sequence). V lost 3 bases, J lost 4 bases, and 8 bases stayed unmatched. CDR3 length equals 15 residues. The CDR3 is CATSRPTGYRYGYTF. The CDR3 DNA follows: TGTGCCACCAGCAGGCCGACAGGGTACCGCTATGGCTACACCTTC.

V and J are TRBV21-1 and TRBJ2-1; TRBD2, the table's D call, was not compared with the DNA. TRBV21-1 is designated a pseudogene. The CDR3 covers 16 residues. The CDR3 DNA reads TGTGCCAGCAGCAGAAGGCTAGCGGGAGGGCGGCATGAGCAGTTCTTC. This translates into CASSRRLAGGRHEQFF.

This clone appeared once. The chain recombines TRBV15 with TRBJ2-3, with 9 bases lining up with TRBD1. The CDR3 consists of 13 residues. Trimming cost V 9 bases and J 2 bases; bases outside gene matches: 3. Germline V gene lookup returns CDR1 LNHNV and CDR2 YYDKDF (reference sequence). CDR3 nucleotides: TGTGCCACGGGACAGGGAGACACAGATACGCAGTATTTT. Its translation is CATGQGDTDTQYF.

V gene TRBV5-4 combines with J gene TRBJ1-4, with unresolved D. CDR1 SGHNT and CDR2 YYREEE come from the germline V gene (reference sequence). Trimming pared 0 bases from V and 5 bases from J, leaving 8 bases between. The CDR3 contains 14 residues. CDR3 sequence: CASSLGSQNEKLFF. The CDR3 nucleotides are TGTGCCAGCAGCTTGGGGAGCCAAAATGAAAAACTGTTTTTT.

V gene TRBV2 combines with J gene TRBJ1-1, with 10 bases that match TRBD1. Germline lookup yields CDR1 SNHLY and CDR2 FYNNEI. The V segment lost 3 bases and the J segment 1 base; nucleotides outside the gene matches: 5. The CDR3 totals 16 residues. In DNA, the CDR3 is TGTGCCAGCAGTGAGGACAGGGGGGAGGGGAACACTGAAGCTTTCTTT. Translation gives CASSEDRGEGNTEAFF.

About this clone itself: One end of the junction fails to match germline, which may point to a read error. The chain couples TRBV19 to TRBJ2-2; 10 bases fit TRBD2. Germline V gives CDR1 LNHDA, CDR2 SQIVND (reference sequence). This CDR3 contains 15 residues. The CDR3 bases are TGTGCCAGTAGCATAGCGGGAGGCGACACCGGGGAGCTGTTTTTT. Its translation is CASSIAGGDTGELFF.